This record concerns one TCR beta chain sequence. Its antigen is still unknown. The sample holds no much larger clone one base away, and base qualities are not on file. Collaborating institutions collected whole blood in K2EDTA tubes following their own protocols. Collaborator samples were shipped for TCRbeta analysis as frozen whole blood, isolated PBMCs, or DNA extracted from either sample type. This sample is part of a study of blood T cell repertoires in COVID-19 (dated by TCRdb to about 2020). Regarding the research as a whole: Samples from collaborators originated in the United States, Italy and Spain and spanned both the acute and convalescent phases of COVID-19. The prospective study material was composed of cDNA or gDNA derived from T cells, B-cell-depleted T cells, or PBMCs. Deeply sampled blood TCRbeta repertoires from subjects exposed to, actively infected with, or recovered from COVID-19 were included in the dataset. The repertoires were released in a freely available public database intended as a resource for research on the immune response to SARS-CoV-2. Samples came from the ongoing ImmuneRACE study (first 160 participants) plus 1,254 subjects from 6 global collaborators. Sample metadata almost always included a de-identified subject ID, COVID-19 status, age in years and sex. Where available, HLA class I and class II types were obtained from metadata supplied by the sample provider rather than from assay-based typing.

V is cut by 8 bases and J by 11 bases, and the space between the germline ends is 24 bases. Based on the germline V gene (reference sequence), the CDR1 and CDR2 sequences are MNHEY and SMNVEV. The CDR3, from cysteine to phenylalanine, totals 14 residues. Just CDR3 DNA is preserved here, 42 bases in frame from base 1. Beyond this particular receptor, the publication reports: The quantity of clinical and demographic metadata differed by source and by participant and was supplied without curation.

TCRbeta CDR3 regions were amplified from genomic DNA by means of the immunoSEQ Assay, a bias-controlled multiplex PCR. The authors' analysis ran thus. The number of nucleated cells in each sample was estimated from the amplification of reference gene primers within the assay. Sequence reads were collapsed and filtered to measure the absolute abundance of every unique TCRbeta CDR3 rearrangement. Productive Simpson clonality was computed per sample as the square root of Simpson's diversity index over productive rearrangements. TCRdb carries this immuneACCESS record with in-frame sequences only. Its versions omit some clonotypes, under half of them owing to an unresolved V gene in the studies checked, with the rest unexplained. From that table come the V and J calls and clone size; the DNA was used to work out D and trimming. The sample table lists about 380,000 clones, around 84% of them with a count of one. Of the sample, around 3.4% is held by the ten largest clones.

The clonotype comes from a woman aged 18-29 years with acute or convalescent COVID-19. Sequencing used peripheral blood. Rearrangement joined TRBV27 to TRBJ1-1; TRBD1 is a possible D gene, resting on 5 matching bases. The DNA is TGTGCCAGCCGCGGTAGGTCGTCCAGGGATCTCGCTTTCTTT. Its coded protein is CASRGRSSRDLAFF.